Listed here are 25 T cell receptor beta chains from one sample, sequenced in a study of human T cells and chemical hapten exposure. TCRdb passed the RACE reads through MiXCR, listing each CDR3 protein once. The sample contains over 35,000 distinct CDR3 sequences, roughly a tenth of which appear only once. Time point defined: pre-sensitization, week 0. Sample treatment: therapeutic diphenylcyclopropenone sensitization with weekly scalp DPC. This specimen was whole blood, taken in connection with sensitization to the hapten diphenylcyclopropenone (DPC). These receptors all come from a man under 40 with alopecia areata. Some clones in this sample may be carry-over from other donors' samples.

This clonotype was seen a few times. The CDR3 loop is CAISRGDPGSPLHF. CDR3 DNA sequence: TGTGCCATCAGTCGGGGGGACCCCGGTTCACCCCTCCACTTT. V and J are TRBV10-3 and TRBJ1-6; D is possibly TRBD1 (5 bases). The CDR3 contains 14 residues. In germline, CDR1 is ENHRY, CDR2 SYGVKD. Trimming removed 5 bases from V and 9 bases from J, with 14 bases in between.

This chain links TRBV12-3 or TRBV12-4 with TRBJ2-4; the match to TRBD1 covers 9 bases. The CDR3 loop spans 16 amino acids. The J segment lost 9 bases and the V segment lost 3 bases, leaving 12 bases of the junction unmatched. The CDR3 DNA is TGTGCCAGCAGTTTCTTGACCGGGACAGGGTGGAGCATTCAGTACTTC. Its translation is CASSFLTGTGWSIQYF.

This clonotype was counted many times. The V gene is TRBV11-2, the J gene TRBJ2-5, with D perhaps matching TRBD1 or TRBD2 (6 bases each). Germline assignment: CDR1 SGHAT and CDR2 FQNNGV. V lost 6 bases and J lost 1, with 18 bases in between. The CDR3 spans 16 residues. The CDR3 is CASSSRWGAAQETQYF. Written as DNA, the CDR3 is TGTGCCAGCAGTTCCCGCTGGGGGGCCGCCCAAGAGACCCAGTACTTC.

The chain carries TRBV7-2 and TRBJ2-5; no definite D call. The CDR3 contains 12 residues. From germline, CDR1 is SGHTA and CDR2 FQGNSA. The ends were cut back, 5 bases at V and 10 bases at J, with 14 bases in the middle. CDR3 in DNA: TGTGCCAGCAGCCCAGCTGCCCGGAACCAGTACTTC. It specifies CASSPAARNQYF.

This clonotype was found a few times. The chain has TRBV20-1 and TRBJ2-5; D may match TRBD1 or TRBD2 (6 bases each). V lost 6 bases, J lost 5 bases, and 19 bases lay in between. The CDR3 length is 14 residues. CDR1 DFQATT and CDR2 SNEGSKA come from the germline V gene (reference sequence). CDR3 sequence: CSAKKITGRETQYF. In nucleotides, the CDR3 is TGCAGTGCAAAGAAAATAACAGGGAGGGAGACCCAGTACTTC.

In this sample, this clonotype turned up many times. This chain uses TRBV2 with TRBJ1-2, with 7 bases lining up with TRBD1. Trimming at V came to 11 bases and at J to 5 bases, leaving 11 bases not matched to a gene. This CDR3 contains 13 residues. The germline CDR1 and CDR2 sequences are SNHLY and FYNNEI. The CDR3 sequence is CAGGQVVGYGYTF. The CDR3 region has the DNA TGTGCCGGAGGACAGGTCGTGGGTTATGGCTACACCTTC.

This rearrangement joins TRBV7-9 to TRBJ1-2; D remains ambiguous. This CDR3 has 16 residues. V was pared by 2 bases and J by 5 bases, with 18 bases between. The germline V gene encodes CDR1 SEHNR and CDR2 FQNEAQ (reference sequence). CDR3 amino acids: CASSLNSRGADYGYTF. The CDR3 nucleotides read TGTGCCAGCAGCTTAAATTCAAGAGGCGCCGATTATGGCTACACCTTC.

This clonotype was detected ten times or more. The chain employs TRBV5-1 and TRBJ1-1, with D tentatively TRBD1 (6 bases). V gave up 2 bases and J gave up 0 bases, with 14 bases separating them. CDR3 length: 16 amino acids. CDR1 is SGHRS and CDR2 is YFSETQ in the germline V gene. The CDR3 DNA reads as TGCGCCAGCAGCTTTATCAGGGGTGGCATGAACACTGAAGCTTTCTTT. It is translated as CASSFIRGGMNTEAFF.

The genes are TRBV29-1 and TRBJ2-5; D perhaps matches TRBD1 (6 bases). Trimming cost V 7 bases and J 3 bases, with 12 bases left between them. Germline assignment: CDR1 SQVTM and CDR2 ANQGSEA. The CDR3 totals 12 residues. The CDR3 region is CSANEGEETQYF. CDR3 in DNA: TGCAGCGCCAACGAGGGGGAAGAGACCCAGTACTTC.

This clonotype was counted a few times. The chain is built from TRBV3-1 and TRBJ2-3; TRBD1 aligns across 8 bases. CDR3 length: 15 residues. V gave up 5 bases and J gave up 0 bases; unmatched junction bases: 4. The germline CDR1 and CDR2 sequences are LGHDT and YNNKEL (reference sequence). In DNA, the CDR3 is TGTGCCAGCAGCTACAGGGGGGCTAGCACAGATACGCAGTATTTT. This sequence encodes CASSYRGASTDTQYF.

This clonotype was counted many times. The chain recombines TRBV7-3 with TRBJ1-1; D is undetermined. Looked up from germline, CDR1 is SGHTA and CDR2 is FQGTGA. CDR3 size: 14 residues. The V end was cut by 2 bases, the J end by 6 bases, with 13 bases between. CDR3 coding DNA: TGTGCCAGCAGCTTAGGAATCCGTGGGGCTGAAGCTTTCTTT. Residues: CASSLGIRGAEAFF.

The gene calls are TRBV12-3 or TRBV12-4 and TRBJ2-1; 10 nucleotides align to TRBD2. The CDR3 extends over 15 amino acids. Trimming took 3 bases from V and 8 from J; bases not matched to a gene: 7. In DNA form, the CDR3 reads TGTGCCAGCAGTTTCCGAGCGGGGGGGCCCGATGAGCAGTTCTTC. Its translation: CASSFRAGGPDEQFF.

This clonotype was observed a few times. The CDR3 DNA reads as TGTGCCAGCAGCCAAGTGGAGGGGGATGAGCAGTTCTTC. It translates to CASSQVEGDEQFF. This chain uses TRBV3-1 with TRBJ2-1, with D perhaps TRBD1 or TRBD2 (6 bases each). Trimming left V 1 base short and J 8 bases short, with 9 bases between. Germline-derived CDR1 and CDR2 are LGHDT and YNNKEL (reference sequence). CDR3 size: 13 residues.

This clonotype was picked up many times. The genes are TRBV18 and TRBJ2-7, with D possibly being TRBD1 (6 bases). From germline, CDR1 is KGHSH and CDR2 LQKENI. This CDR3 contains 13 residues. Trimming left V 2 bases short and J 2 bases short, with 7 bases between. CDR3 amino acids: CASSPDRTYEQYF. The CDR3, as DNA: TGTGCCAGCTCACCAGACAGGACCTACGAGCAGTACTTC.

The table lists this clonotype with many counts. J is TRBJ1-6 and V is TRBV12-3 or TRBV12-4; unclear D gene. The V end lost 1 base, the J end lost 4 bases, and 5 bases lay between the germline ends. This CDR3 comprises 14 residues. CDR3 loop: CASSLGLYNSPLHF. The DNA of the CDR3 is TGTGCCAGCAGTTTAGGACTTTATAATTCACCCCTCCACTTT.

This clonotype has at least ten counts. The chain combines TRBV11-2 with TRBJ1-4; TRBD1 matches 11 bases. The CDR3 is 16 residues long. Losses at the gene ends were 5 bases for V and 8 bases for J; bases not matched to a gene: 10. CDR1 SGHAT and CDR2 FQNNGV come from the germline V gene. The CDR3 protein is CASSPTDRGRGEKLFF. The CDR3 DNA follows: TGTGCCAGCAGCCCCACGGACAGGGGGCGGGGGGAAAAACTGTTTTTT.

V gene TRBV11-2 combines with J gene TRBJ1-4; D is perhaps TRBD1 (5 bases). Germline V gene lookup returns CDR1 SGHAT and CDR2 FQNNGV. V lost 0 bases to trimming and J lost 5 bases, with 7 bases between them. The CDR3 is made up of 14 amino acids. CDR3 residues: CASSLERGNEKLFF. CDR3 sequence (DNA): TGTGCCAGCAGCTTAGAACGGGGGAATGAAAAACTGTTTTTT.

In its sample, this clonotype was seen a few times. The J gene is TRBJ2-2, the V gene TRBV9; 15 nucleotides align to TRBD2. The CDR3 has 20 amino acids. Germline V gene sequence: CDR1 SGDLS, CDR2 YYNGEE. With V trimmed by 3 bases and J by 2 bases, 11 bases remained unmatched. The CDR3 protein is CASSDSGTSGRTGNTGELFF. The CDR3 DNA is TGTGCCAGCAGCGACTCCGGGACTAGCGGGAGGACGGGAAACACCGGGGAGCTGTTTTTT.

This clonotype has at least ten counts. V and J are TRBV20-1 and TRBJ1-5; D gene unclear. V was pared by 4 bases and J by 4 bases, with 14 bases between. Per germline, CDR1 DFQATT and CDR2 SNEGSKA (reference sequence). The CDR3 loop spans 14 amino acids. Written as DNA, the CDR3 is TGCAGTGCTAAGCCCCCCGTATGGAATCAGCCCCAGCATTTT. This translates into CSAKPPVWNQPQHF.

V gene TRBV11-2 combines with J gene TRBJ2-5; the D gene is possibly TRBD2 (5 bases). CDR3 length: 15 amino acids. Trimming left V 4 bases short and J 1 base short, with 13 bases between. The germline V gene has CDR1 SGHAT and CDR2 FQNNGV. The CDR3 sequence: CASSSGRRIQETQYF. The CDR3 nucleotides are TGTGCCAGCAGCTCCGGACGGAGGATCCAAGAGACCCAGTACTTC.

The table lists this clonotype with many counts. This chain's CDR3 is CASSSTGTGGRTEAFF. CDR3 coding DNA: TGTGCCAGCAGCTCGACCGGGACAGGGGGCCGCACTGAAGCTTTCTTT. The genes are TRBV7-2 and TRBJ1-1; 12 nucleotides match TRBD1. Germline trimming cut 4 bases from V and 4 bases from J; bases unmatched to any gene: 7. Germline values: CDR1 SGHTA, CDR2 FQGNSA. The CDR3 consists of 16 residues. Full variable domain (missing parts from reference TRBV7-2 and TRBJ1-1): GAGVSQSPSNKVTEKGKDVELRCDPISGHTALYWYRQSLGQGLEFLIYFQGNSAPDKSGLPSDRFSAERTGGSVSTLTIQRTQQEDSAVYLCASSSTGTGGRTEAFFGQGTRLTVV.

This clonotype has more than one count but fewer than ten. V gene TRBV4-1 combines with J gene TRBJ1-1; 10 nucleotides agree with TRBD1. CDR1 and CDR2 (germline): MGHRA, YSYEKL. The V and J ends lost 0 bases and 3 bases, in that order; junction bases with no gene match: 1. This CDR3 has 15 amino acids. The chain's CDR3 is CASSQEGQGYTEAFF. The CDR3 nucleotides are TGCGCCAGCAGCCAAGAGGGACAGGGGTACACTGAAGCTTTCTTT.

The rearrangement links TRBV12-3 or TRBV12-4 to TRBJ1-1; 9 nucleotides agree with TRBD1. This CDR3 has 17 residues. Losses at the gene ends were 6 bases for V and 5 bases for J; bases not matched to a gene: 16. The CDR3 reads CASRPSYPQGAGTEAFF. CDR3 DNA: TGTGCCAGCAGACCCTCATATCCACAGGGGGCGGGTACTGAAGCTTTCTTT.

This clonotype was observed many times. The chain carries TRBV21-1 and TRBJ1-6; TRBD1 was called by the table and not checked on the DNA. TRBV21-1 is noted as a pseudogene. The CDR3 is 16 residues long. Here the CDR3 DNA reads TGTGCCAGCAGCTATAACCCGGAACAGGAGAATTCACCCCTCCACTTT. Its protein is CASSYNPEQENSPLHF.

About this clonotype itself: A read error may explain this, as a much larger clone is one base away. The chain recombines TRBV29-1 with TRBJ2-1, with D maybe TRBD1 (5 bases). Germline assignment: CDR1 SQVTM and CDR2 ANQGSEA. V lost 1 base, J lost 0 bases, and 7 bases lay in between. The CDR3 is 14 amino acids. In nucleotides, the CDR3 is TGCAGCGTTGAAGCGACAGTCTCCTACAATGAGCAGTTCTTC. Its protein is CSVEATVSYNEQFF.